The sequence of this TCR beta chain was determined in a study of blood T cells in healthy people across ages. In the case of this clonotype: Its specificity is unknown. The junction shows a germline mismatch at one end, possibly a read error.

The CDR3 contains 12 residues. From germline, CDR1 is SGHDT and CDR2 YYEEEE. A second PCR, run for 7 to 11 cycles, used a sample-barcoded 5' primer plus a J-beta primer mix. TCRdb re-derived calls from the 5' RACE reads in MiXCR, one entry per CDR3 protein. The table includes more than 800,000 distinct CDR3 sequences, about 28% detected once. The sample providers were healthy Caucasian people from Russia, aged about 6 to 100. Overall study results and limits: Any conclusive comparison of naive versus antigen-experienced cells was prevented by using unsorted PBMCs. Getting older went along with TCR beta diversity per million T cells dropping roughly linearly.

This sequence joins TRBV5-6 and TRBJ2-4; no firm D call. The assigned J gene may be wrong: the sequence end matches TRBJ2-7 better. The source of this sequence is a woman aged 80 or over in good health. The sample consisted of blood. The DNA of the CDR3 is TGTGCCATCAGCTTAGTAACCTACGAGCAGTACTTC. Amino acids: CAISLVTYEQYF.